This TCR beta chain emerged from a study of OX40 agonist ivuxolimab in advanced cancers. Across the whole study: Melanoma, hepatocellular carcinoma, head and neck or renal cell cancer occurred in dose-escalation patients. Under the entry rules, prior anti-PD-1, anti-PD-L1 or anti-CTLA-4 therapy was allowed, and more than 35% had some.

Study observations and caveats: Specificity for antigen went undetermined in the expanded peripheral T cells.

Baseline, cycle 4 day 1, and cycle 7 day 1 were the blood sampling points. Worth noting for this clone: Its antigen is not known.

This CDR3 contains 14 residues. In germline, CDR1 is MDHEN, CDR2 SYDVKM. Unmatched junction bases numbered 7, after V lost 6 bases and J lost 7 bases. Sequenced by immunoSEQ multiplex PCR; TCRdb stores in-frame clones only, minus some. The sample carries around 56,000 clones, over 80% recorded once. The clonotype comes from an adult with an advanced solid tumor such as melanoma, head and neck, liver or kidney cancer. The sequencing used CD4+ or CD8+ T cells sorted from blood, collected in a trial of the OX40 agonist ivuxolimab. The chain combines TRBV28 with TRBJ1-4; 8 bases are shared with TRBD1. The CDR3 protein is CASSQDRGREKLFF. As DNA, the CDR3 is TGTGCCAGCAGCCAAGACAGGGGCCGTGAAAAACTGTTTTTT.